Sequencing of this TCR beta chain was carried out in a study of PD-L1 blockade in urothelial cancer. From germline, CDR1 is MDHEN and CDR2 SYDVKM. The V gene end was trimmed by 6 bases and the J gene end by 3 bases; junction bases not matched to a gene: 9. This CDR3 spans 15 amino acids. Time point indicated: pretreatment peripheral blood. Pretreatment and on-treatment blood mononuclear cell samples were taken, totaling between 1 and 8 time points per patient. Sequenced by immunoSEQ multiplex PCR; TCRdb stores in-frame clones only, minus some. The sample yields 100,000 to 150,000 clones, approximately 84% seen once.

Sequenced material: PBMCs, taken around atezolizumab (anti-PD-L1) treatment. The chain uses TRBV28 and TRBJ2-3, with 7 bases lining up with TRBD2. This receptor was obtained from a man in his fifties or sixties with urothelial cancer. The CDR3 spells CASRNGGSITDTQYF. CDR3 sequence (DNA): TGTGCCAGCAGGAATGGCGGGAGTATTACAGATACGCAGTATTTT.